The clone carrying this TCR beta chain was picked up one time. The target antigen is unknown. V was pared by 6 bases and J by 0 bases, with 21 bases between. Germline loops: CDR1 MDHEN, CDR2 SYDVKM. The CDR3 has 18 residues. Version v3.0 of the immunoSEQ assay was performed at survey level. TCRdb's table, derived via immunoSEQ multiplex PCR, lists solely in-frame clones and lacks some. The repertoire holds nearly 50,000 clones, with about 88% as singletons. The sample originates from a study of long-term antiretroviral therapy in people with HIV. Study results and caveats: Nothing was known about ART adherence, viral resistance or changes in therapy.

The specimen was unsorted PBMCs, collected 0.8 years after starting antiretroviral therapy. The J gene is TRBJ2-1, the V gene TRBV28; possibly TRBD1 or TRBD2 for D (5 bases each). The source of this sequence is a woman aged 18-29 years with HIV. CDR3 protein: CASSSSGGVSSSYNEQFF. The CDR3 coding sequence is TGTGCCAGCAGCTCCTCTGGGGGAGTCTCTAGCTCCTACAATGAGCAGTTCTTC. Full variable domain (outside the CDR3, taken from reference TRBV28 and TRBJ2-1): DVKVTQSSRYLVKRTGEKVFLECVQDMDHENMFWYRQDPGLGLRLIYFSYDVKMKEKGDIPEGYSVSREKKERFSLILESASTNQTSMYLCASSSSGGVSSSYNEQFFGPGTRLTVL.